This T cell receptor (beta chain) was documented in a study of T-cell reconstitution after alpha-beta-depleted transplantation in children. This clonotype was seen once. This CDR3 is built from 15 residues. V gave up 6 bases and J gave up 3 bases, with 18 bases separating them. Germline CDR1 reads MNHNS; CDR2 reads SASEGT. A TCRbeta library incorporating unique molecular identifiers was prepared. In TCRdb, the PCR reads were re-called with MiXCR into one record per CDR3 protein. Altogether hundreds of thousands of distinct CDR3 sequences are present, around a third being singletons, with the ten largest covering around 2.5%.

The TCR sequence derives from a human donor who donated a stem cell graft to a child with aplastic anemia. V gene TRBV6-1 combines with J gene TRBJ2-7; a weak D match, TRBD2 (5 bases). Sequenced material: PBMCs from the stem cell graft donor, taken from the stem cell graft. The CDR3, as DNA: TGTGCCAGCAGCCCCGCTGGGCGGGTGGGCTACGAGCAGTACGTC. Protein: CASSPAGRVGYEQYV.